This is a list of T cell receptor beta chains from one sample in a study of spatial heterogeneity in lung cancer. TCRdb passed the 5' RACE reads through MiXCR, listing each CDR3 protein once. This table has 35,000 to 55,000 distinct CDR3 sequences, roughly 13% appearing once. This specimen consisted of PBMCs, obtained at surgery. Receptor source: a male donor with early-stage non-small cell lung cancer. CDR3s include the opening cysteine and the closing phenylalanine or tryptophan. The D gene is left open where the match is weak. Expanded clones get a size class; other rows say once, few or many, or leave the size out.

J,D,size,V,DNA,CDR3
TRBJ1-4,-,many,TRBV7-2,TGTGCCAGCAGCTTAGAAAGGGCCCCCGAAAAACTGTTTTTT,CASSLERAPEKLFF
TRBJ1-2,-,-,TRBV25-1,TGTGCCAGCAGTGAATGGTCCCAGGGGCGTAACTATGGCTACACCTTC,CASSEWSQGRNYGYTF
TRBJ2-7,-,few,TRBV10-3,TGTGCCATCAGCTCCCCGCCGACGGATCCCTACCTAGTTGAGCAGTACTTC,CAISSPPTDPYLVEQYF
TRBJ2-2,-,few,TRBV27,TGTGCCAGCAGTTGGGTTAACACCGGGGAGCTGTTTTTT,CASSWVNTGELFF
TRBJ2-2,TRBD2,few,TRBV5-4,TGTGCCAGCAGCCTAAGGACTAGCGCCGGGGAGCTGTTTTTT,CASSLRTSAGELFF
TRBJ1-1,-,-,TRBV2,TGTGCCAGCAGTGAAGCGTCGGGCAGGGTACGGACTGAAGCTTTCTTT,CASSEASGRVRTEAFF
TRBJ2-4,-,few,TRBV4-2,TGTGCCAGCAGCCTCTCCGGGCTTCAGAACATTCAGTACTTC,CASSLSGLQNIQYF
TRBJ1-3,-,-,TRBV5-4,TGTGCCAGCAGCCGGGCGGAAGGAGGAAACACCATATATTTT,CASSRAEGGNTIYF
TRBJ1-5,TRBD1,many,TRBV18,TGTGCCAGCTCGCCGGGACAGCAGCAGCCCCAGCATTTT,CASSPGQQQPQHF
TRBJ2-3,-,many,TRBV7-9,TGTGCCAGCAGCTTTCTCAGGGGCACAGATACGCAGTATTTT,CASSFLRGTDTQYF